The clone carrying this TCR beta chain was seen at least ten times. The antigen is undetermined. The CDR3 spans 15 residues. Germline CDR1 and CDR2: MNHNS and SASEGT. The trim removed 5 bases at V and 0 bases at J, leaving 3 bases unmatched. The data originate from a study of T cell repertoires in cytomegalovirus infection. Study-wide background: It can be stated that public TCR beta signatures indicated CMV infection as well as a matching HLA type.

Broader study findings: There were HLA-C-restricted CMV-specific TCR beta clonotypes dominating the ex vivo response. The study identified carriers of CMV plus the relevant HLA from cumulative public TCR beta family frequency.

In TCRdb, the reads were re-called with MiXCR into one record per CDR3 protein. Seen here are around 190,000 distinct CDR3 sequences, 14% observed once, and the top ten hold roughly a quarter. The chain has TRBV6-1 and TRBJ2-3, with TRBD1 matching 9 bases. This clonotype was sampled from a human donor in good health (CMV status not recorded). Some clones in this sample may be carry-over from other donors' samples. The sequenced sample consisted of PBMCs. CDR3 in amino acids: CASSSGTGSTDTQYF. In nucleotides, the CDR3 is TGTGCCAGCAGTTCCGGGACAGGGAGCACAGATACGCAGTATTTT.